This T cell receptor (beta chain) was profiled in a study of cytomegalovirus exposure and HLA in healthy donors. Broader study findings: Earlier results showed most TCR beta V segments being productive about 90% or about 30% of the time. In a later analysis, DRB1 alleles had the most associated TCRs; HLA-C alleles the fewest.

Regarding this clone: The antigen remains unidentified.

The CDR3 totals 18 residues. The germline gives CDR1 MNHEY, CDR2 SMNVEV (reference sequence). The junction had 11 bases not matched to a gene; V was cut back by 4 bases and J by 6 bases. PCR was performed using 60 Vbeta and 13 Jbeta primers. Repertoires were generated with immunoSEQ multiplex PCR, while TCRdb's copy carries only in-frame clones and drops some. Here the sample spans 130,000 or so clones, around 84% being singletons. This TCR derives from a woman younger than 35 in good health and CMV-seropositive. Sequencing was performed on PBMCs. The rearrangement uses TRBV27 and TRBJ2-3; 15 nucleotides agree with TRBD2. The CDR3 sequence is CASSSHLGLAGGKDTQYF. In DNA, the CDR3 is TGTGCCAGCAGTTCTCATCTGGGACTAGCGGGGGGTAAGGATACGCAGTATTTT.